The 8 T cell receptor beta chains in this list originate from one sample, sequenced in a study of cytomegalovirus exposure and HLA in healthy donors. It was with 60 Vbeta and 13 Jbeta primers that the PCR ran. The protocol was immunoSEQ multiplex PCR, while the TCRdb copy is restricted to in-frame clones and leaves out a portion. The data show roughly 120,000 clones, with approximately 80% seen just once and 0.2% to 0.25% held by the top ten. The specimen sequenced was PBMCs. These receptor sequences come from a man aged 45-65 years in good health and CMV-seronegative.

The V gene is TRBV5-6, the J gene TRBJ2-3; TRBD2 agrees at 7 bases. The CDR3 has 15 residues. The V segment lost 4 bases and the J segment 6 bases; nucleotides outside the gene matches: 11. Germline CDR1 and CDR2: SGHDT and YYEEEE. The CDR3 sequence: CASSPESRGVDTQYF. The CDR3 DNA reads as TGTGCCAGCAGCCCAGAAAGCCGGGGGGTTGATACGCAGTATTTT.

The V call is TRBV28, the J call TRBJ1-5, with D tentatively TRBD1 (5 bases). Germline values: CDR1 MDHEN, CDR2 SYDVKM. V lost 5 bases, J lost 0 bases, and 8 bases lay in between. This CDR3 has 14 amino acids. As DNA, the CDR3 is TGTGCCAGCAGTCAGGGTTATAGCAATCAGCCCCAGCATTTT. This encodes CASSQGYSNQPQHF. Complete variable domain (other parts from reference TRBV28 and TRBJ1-5): DVKVTQSSRYLVKRTGEKVFLECVQDMDHENMFWYRQDPGLGLRLIYFSYDVKMKEKGDIPEGYSVSREKKERFSLILESASTNQTSMYLCASSQGYSNQPQHFGDGTRLSIL.

The chain carries TRBV5-8 and TRBJ2-7; the D is unclear. Between the trimmed V and J ends, which lost 5 bases and 2 bases, there was a span of 26 bases. This CDR3 has 18 amino acids. Germline-derived CDR1 and CDR2 are SGHTS and YDEGEE. CDR3 DNA sequence: TGTGCCAGCAGTCGTGGAACGAGCGAAAGACCTTCCCCCTACGAGCAGTACTTC. Amino acids: CASSRGTSERPSPYEQYF.

This clone showed up just a few times. The rearrangement joins TRBV6-5 to TRBJ1-1, with D perhaps TRBD1 (6 bases). V lost 6 bases, J lost 1 base, and 12 bases lay in between. CDR1 is MNHEY and CDR2 is SVGAGI in the germline V gene. The CDR3 totals 14 residues. CDR3 protein: CASRPTGWNTEAFF. CDR3 DNA: TGTGCCAGCAGGCCGACAGGTTGGAACACTGAAGCTTTCTTT.

DNA of the CDR3: TGTGCCAGCTCGCCAGACTATGACAAGCAGTACTTC. Translating it yields CASSPDYDKQYF. The chain employs TRBV18 and TRBJ2-7; D possibly corresponds to TRBD2 (5 bases). The CDR3 has 12 residues. Germline V gene sequence: CDR1 KGHSH, CDR2 LQKENI. Trimming pared 6 bases from V and 8 bases from J, leaving 14 bases between.

About this clone itself: An end of the junction does not agree with germline; a read error may underlie this. V gene TRBV5-1 combines with J gene TRBJ1-2; D might be TRBD1 (5 bases). From germline, CDR1 is SGHRS and CDR2 YFSETQ. The CDR3 has 16 residues. For the CDR3, the DNA is TGCGCCAGCAGCTTGGCCGGCTCACCCAGGGAGGATGGCTACCCCTTC. This sequence encodes CASSLAGSPREDGYPF.

J is TRBJ2-5 and V is TRBV5-1; 7 bases fit TRBD2. Unmatched junction bases numbered 2, after V lost 0 bases and J lost 0 bases. The CDR3 sequence is 15 residues long. Germline CDR1 is SGHRS and CDR2 is YFSETQ. In nucleotides, the CDR3 is TGCGCCAGCAGCTTGGAAGCGGGGAACCAAGAGACCCAGTACTTC. Translation gives CASSLEAGNQETQYF.

The chain links TRBV4-1 to TRBJ2-3; D might be TRBD2 (6 bases). The germline gives CDR1 MGHRA, CDR2 YSYEKL. Trimming removed 0 bases at V and 5 bases at J, with 27 bases between. The CDR3 length is 20 residues. DNA for the CDR3: TGCGCCAGCAGCCAAGAGAGCAATGTGGTGTTGGGCGGGAAAGGAGATACGCAGTATTTT. As protein: CASSQESNVVLGGKGDTQYF.